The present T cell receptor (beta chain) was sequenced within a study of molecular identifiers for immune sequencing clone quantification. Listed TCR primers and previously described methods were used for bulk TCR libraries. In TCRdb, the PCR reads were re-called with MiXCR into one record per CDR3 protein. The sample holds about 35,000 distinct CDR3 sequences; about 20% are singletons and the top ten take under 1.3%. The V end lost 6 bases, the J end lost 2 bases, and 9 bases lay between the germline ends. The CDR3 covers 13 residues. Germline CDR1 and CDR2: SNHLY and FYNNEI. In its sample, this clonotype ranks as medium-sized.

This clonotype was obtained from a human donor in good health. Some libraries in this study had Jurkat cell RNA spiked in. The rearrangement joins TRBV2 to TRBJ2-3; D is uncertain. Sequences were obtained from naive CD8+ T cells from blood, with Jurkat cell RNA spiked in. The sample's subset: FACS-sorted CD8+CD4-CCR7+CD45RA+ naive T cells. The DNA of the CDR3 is TGTGCCAGCAGCGATGGAACCACAGATACGCAGTATTTT. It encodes CASSDGTTDTQYF.